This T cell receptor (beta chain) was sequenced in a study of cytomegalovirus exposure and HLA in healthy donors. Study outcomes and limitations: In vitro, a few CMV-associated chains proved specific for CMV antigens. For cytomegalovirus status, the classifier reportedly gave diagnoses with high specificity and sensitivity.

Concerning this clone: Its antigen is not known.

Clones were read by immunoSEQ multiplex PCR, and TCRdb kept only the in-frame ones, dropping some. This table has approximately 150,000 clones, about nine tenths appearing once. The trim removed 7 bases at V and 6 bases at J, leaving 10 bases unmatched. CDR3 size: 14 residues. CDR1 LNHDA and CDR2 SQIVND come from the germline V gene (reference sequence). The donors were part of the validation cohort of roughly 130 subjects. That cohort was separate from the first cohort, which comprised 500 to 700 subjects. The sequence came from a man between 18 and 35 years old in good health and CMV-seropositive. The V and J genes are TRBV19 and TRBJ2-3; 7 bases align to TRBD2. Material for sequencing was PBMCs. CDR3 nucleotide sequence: TGTGCCAGTACCATCGGACTAGGAGGGGATACGCAGTATTTT. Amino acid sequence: CASTIGLGGDTQYF.